Listed below are T cell receptor beta chains from one sample, sequenced in a study of regulatory T cells in long-lasting Graves disease. A single record per CDR3 protein comes from TCRdb applying MiXCR to the multiplex PCR reads. The sample lists under 400,000 distinct CDR3 sequences; over 15% were seen once. This sample also belongs to another study, concerning T cells in Graves' hyperthyroidism and ophthalmopathy.

This specimen consisted of peripheral blood mononuclear cells (PBMCs), obtained at new diagnosis, from a patient treated with antithyroid drugs. These receptors were collected from a man in his forties with Graves disease. Both conserved end residues are part of each CDR3.

V gene	J gene	CDR3 protein
TRBV5-1	TRBJ2-7	CAGFGGNPVYEQYF
TRBV12-3/TRBV12-4	TRBJ2-7	CASSSDSHEQYF
TRBV2	TRBJ1-1	CASSEGGVGTEAFF
TRBV6-2/TRBV6-3	TRBJ2-1	CASRETTTYRDEQFF
TRBV6-1	TRBJ1-2	CASSEALVTYGYTF
TRBV4-1	TRBJ1-1	CASSVHRVKNTEAFF
TRBV7-2	TRBJ2-3	CASSLTGLAGRTDTQYF
TRBV11-2	TRBJ1-1	CASSPHPNTEAFF
TRBV4-1	TRBJ2-7	CASSQDRGPLSYEQYF
TRBV11-1	TRBJ2-4	CASSSWTSSTKNIQYF
TRBV20-1	TRBJ1-1	CSARSWGPRSEAFF
TRBV28	TRBJ2-7	CASSAPAGISYEQYF
TRBV18	TRBJ2-5	CASSPPGIDGGAIETQYF
TRBV2	TRBJ2-7	CASSEGDRRNYEQYF
TRBV6-5	TRBJ2-3	CASSYGKRSNADTQYF
TRBV20-1	TRBJ2-7	CSASVQGYGEQYF
TRBV7-9	TRBJ2-3	CASILLAGGASTDTQYF
TRBV27	TRBJ2-7	CASRLEDEQYF
TRBV29-1	TRBJ2-1	CSVEGLAGGQSSYNEQFF
TRBV2	TRBJ1-2	CASLWSPNYGYTF
TRBV6-5	TRBJ1-1	CASSYGRAQYTEAFF
TRBV7-3	TRBJ2-7	CASSPSGGQWDEQYF
TRBV13	TRBJ1-4	CASSLFAEPKLFF